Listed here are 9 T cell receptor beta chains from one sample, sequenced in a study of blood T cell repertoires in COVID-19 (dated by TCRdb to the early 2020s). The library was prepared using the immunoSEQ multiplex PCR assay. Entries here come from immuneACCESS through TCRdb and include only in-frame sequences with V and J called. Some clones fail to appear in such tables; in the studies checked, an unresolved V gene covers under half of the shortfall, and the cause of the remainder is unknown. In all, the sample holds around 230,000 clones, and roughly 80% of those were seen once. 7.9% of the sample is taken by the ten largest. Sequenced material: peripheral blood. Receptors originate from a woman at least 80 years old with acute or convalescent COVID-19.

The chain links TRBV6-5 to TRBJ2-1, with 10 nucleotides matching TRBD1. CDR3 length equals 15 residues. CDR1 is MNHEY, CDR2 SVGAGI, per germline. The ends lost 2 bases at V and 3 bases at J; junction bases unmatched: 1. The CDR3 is CASSYGTGDYNEQFF. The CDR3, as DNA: TGTGCCAGCAGTTACGGGACAGGGGACTACAATGAGCAGTTCTTC.

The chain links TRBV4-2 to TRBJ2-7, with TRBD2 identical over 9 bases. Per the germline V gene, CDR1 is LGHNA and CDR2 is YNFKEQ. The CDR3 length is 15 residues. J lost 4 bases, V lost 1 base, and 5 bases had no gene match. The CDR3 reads CASSQVIAGAYEQYF. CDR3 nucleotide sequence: TGTGCCAGCAGCCAAGTAATAGCGGGGGCGTACGAGCAGTACTTC.

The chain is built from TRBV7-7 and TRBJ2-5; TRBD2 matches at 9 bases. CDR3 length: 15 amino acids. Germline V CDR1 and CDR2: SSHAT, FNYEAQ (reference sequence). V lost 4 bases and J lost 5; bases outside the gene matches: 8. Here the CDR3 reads CASSYQAGGGETQYF. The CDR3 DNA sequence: TGTGCCAGCAGCTACCAAGCGGGGGGTGGGGAGACCCAGTACTTC.

CDR3 amino acids: CAISESGAVGYNEQFF. In DNA form, the CDR3 reads TGTGCCATCAGTGAGTCGGGAGCGGTGGGGTACAATGAGCAGTTCTTC. J is TRBJ2-1 and V is TRBV10-3; D might be TRBD2 (5 bases). V lost 0 bases to trimming and J lost 4 bases, with 13 bases between them. Germline CDR1 reads ENHRY; CDR2 reads SYGVKD. The CDR3 is 16 amino acids.

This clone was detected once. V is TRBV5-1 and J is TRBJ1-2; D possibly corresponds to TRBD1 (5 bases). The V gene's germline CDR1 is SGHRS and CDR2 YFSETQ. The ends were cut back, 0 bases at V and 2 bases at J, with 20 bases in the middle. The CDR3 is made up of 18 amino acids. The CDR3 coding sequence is TGCGCCAGCAGCTTGGTCGGCAGGGCCGAAAACCTAAACTATGGCTACACCTTC. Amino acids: CASSLVGRAENLNYGYTF.

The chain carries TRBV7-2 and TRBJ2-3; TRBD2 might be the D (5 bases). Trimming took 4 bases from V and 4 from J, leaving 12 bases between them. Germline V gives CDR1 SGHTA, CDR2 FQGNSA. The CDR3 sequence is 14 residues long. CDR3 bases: TGTGCCAGCAGCTGGACTGCCGGTCCAGATACGCAGTATTTT. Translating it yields CASSWTAGPDTQYF.

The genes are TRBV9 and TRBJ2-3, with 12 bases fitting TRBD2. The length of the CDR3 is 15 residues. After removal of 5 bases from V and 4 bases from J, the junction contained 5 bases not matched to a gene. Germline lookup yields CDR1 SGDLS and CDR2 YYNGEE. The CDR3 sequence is CASSQTSGSADTQYF. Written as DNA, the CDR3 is TGTGCCAGCAGTCAGACTAGCGGGAGCGCAGATACGCAGTATTTT.

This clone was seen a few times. The CDR3 nucleotides are TGTGCCAGCAGCCTTCTCCCGGGACAGGGGGGCCTGCCCCACTTT. Its translation is CASSLLPGQGGLPHF. The V gene is TRBV11-2, the J gene TRBJ1-6; TRBD1 agrees at 11 bases. Germline V gene lookup returns CDR1 SGHAT and CDR2 FQNNGV. The CDR3 has 15 amino acids. V lost 5 bases and J lost 18; bases outside the gene matches: 15.

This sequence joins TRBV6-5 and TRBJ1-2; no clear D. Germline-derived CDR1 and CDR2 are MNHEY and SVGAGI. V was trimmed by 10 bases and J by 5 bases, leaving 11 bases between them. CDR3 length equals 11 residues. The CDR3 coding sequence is TGTGCCATCCAGGACTTTTATGGCTACACCTTC. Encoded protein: CAIQDFYGYTF.